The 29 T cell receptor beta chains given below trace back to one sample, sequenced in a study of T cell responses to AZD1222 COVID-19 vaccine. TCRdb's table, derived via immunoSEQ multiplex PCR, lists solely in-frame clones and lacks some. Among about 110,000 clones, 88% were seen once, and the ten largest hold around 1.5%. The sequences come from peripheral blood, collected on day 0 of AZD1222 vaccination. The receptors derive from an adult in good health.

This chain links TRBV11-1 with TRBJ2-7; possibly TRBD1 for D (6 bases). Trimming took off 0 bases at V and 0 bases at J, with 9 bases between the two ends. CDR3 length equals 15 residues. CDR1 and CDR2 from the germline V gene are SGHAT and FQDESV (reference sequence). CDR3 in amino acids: CASSLALDSSYEQYF. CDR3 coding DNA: TGTGCCAGCAGCTTAGCGCTGGACAGCTCCTACGAGCAGTACTTC.

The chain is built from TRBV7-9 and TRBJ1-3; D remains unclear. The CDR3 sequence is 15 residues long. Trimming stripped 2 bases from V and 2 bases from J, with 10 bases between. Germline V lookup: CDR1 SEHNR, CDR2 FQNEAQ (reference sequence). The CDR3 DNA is TGTGCCAGCAGCTTACATCTCCCTCCTGGAAACACCATATATTTT. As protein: CASSLHLPPGNTIYF.

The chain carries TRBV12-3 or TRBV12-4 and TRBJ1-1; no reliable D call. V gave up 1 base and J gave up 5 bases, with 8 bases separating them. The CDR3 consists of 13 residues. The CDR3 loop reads CASSLVRETEAFF. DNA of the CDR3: TGTGCCAGCAGTTTAGTCCGGGAGACTGAAGCTTTCTTT.

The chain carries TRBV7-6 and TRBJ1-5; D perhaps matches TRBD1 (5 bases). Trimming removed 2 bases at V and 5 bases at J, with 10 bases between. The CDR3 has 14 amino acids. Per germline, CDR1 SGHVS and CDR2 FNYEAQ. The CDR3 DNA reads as TGTGCCAGCAGCTTATGGGGACGTGATCAGCCCCAGCATTTT. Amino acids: CASSLWGRDQPQHF.

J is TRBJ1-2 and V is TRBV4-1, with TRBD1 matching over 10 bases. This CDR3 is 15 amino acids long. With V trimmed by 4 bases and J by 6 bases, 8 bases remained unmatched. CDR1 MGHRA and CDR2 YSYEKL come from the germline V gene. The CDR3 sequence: CASSPPDRGNHGYTF. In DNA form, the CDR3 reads TGCGCCAGCAGCCCTCCGGACAGGGGGAATCATGGCTACACCTTC.

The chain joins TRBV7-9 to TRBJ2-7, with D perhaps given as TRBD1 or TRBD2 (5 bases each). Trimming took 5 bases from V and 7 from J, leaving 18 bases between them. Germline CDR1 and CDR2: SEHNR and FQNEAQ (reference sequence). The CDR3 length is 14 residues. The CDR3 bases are TGTGCCAGCAGCCCCCAGGGAGTCTCAGGAGAGCAGTACTTC. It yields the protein CASSPQGVSGEQYF.

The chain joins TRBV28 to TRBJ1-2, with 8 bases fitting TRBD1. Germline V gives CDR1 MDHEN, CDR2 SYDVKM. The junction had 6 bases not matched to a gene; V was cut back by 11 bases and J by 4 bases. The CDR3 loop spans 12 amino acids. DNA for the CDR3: TGTGCCCACAGGGGGGGGCTCTATGGCTACACCTTC. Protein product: CAHRGGLYGYTF.

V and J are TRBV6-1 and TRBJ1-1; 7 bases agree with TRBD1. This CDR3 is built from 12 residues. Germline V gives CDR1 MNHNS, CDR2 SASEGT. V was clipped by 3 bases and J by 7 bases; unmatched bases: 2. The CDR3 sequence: CASSDRTGEAFF. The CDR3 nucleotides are TGTGCCAGCAGTGACCGGACAGGTGAAGCTTTCTTT.

The DNA for the CDR3 is TGTGCCAGCAGTGAAGTACTGGTTAGCACTGAAGCTTTCTTT. Protein: CASSEVLVSTEAFF. The V call is TRBV6-1, the J call TRBJ1-1; D is undetermined. V lost 1 base to trimming and J lost 4 bases, with 10 bases between them. Germline CDR1 MNHNS, CDR2 SASEGT. The CDR3 spans 14 residues.

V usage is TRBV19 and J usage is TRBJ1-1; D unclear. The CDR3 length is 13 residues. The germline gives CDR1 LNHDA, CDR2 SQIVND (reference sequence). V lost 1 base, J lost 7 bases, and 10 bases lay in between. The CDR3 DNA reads TGTGCCAGTAGTATAGGATCTGGGGTTGAAGCTTTCTTT. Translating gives CASSIGSGVEAFF.

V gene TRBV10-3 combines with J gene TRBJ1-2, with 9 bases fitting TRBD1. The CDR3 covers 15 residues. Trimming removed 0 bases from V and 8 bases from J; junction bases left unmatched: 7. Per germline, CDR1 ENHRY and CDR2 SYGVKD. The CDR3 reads CAISESGQGFRGYTF. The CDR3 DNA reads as TGTGCCATCAGTGAGTCGGGACAGGGCTTTCGGGGCTACACCTTC.

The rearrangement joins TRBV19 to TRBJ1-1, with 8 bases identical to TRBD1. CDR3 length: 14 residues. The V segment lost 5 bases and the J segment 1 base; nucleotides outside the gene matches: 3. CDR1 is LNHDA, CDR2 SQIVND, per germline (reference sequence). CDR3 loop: CASSPGQGNTEAFF. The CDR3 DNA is TGTGCCAGTAGTCCCGGACAGGGGAACACTGAAGCTTTCTTT.

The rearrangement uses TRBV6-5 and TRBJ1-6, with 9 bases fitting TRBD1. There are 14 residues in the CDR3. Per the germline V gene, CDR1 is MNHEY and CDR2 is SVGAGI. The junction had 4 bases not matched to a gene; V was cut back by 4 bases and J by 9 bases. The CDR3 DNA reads TGTGCCAGCAGTTCTACAGGGGGCGGTTCACCCCTCCACTTT. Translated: CASSSTGGGSPLHF.

CDR3 nucleotides: TGTGCCAGCAGTTTCCAGGGGTACGGCTACACCTTC. Residues: CASSFQGYGYTF. The chain combines TRBV12-3 or TRBV12-4 with TRBJ1-2, with D maybe TRBD1 (6 bases). V lost 3 bases to trimming and J lost 8 bases, with 10 bases between them. The length of the CDR3 is 12 residues.

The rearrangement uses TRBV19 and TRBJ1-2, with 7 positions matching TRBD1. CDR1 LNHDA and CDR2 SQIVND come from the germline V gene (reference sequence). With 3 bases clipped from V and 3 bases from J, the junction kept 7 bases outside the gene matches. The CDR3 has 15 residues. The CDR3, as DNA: TGTGCCAGTAGTATTCGGGACAGAAGTGACTATGGCTACACCTTC. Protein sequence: CASSIRDRSDYGYTF.

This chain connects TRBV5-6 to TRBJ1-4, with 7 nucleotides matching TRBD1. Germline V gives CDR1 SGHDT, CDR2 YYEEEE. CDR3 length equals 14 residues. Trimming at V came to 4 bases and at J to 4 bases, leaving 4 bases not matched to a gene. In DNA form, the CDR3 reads TGTGCCAGCAGCCGGGACAGAGTTAATGAAAAACTGTTTTTT. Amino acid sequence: CASSRDRVNEKLFF. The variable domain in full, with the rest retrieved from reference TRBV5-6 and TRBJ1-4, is DAGVTQSPTHLIKTRGQQVTLRCSPKSGHDTVSWYQQALGQGPQFIFQYYEEEERQRGNFPDRFSGHQFPNYSSELNVNALLLGDSALYLCASSRDRVNEKLFFGSGTQLSVL.

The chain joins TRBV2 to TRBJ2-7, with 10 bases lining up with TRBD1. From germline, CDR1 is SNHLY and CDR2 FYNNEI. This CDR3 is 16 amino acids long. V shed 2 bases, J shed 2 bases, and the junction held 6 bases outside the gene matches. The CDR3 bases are TGTGCCAGCAGTGAACCGACAGGGGGCAGGACCTACGAGCAGTACTTC. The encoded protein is CASSEPTGGRTYEQYF.

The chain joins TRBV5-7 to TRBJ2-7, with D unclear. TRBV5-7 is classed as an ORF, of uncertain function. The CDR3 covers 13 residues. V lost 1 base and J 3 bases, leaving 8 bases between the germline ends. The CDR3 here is CASSLIGSYEQYF. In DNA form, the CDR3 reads TGTGCCAGCAGCTTGATCGGTAGCTACGAGCAGTACTTC.

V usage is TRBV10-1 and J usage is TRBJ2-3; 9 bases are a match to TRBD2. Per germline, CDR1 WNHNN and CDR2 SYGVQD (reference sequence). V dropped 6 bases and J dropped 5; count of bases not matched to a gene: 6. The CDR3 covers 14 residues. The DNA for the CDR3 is TGCGCCAGCAGGAGCGGGGGGACTGGAGATACGCAGTATTTT. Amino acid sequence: CASRSGGTGDTQYF.

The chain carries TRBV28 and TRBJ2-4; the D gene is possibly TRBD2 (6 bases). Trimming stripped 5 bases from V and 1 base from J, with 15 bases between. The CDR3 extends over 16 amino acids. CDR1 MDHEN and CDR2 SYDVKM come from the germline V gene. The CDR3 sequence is CASSQKTSGAKNIQYF. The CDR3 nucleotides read TGTGCCAGCAGTCAAAAGACCAGCGGGGCCAAAAACATTCAGTACTTC. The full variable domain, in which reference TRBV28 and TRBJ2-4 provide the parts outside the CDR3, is DVKVTQSSRYLVKRTGEKVFLECVQDMDHENMFWYRQDPGLGLRLIYFSYDVKMKEKGDIPEGYSVSREKKERFSLILESASTNQTSMYLCASSQKTSGAKNIQYFGAGTRLSVL.

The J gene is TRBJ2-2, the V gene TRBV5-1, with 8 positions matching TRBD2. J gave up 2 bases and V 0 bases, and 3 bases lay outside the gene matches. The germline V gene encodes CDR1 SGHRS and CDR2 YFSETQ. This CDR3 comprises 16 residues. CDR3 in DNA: TGCGCCAGCAGCTTGGTTAGCGGGACCAACACCGGGGAGCTGTTTTTT. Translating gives CASSLVSGTNTGELFF.

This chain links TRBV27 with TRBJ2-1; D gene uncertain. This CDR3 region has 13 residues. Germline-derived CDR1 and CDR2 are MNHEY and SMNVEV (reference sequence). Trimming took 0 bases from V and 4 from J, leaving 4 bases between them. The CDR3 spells CASSLSPYNEQFF. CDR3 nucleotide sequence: TGTGCCAGCAGTTTATCGCCGTACAATGAGCAGTTCTTC.

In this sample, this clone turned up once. The DNA of the CDR3 is TGTGCCAGAAGCCGAAGGGGGACAGCGGGAAACACCATATATTTT. Amino acids: CARSRRGTAGNTIYF. The V and J genes are TRBV5-3 and TRBJ1-3, with TRBD1 matching over 7 bases. TRBV5-3 is reported as an ORF; its role is uncertain. Germline trimming cut 4 bases from V and 4 bases from J; bases unmatched to any gene: 8. CDR3 size: 15 residues.

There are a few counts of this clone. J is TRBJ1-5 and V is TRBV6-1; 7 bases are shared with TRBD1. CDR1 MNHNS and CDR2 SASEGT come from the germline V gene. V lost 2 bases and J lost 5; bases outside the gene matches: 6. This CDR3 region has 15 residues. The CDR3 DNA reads TGTGCCAGCAGTGAATTGCAGGGGGAGTATCAGCCCCAGCATTTT. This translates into CASSELQGEYQPQHF.

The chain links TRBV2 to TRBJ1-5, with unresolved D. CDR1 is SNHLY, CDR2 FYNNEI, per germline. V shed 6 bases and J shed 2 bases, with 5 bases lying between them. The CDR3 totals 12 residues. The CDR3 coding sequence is TGTGCCAGCAGGGGTCGCAATCAGCCCCAGCATTTT. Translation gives CASRGRNQPQHF.

CDR3 amino acids: CASSWGGFTEAFF. In DNA form, the CDR3 reads TGTGCCAGCAGCTGGGGAGGGTTCACTGAAGCTTTCTTT. J is TRBJ1-1 and V is TRBV5-6; D unclear. The ends were cut back, 3 bases at V and 4 bases at J, with 10 bases in the middle. Per germline, CDR1 SGHDT and CDR2 YYEEEE. This CDR3 comprises 13 residues.

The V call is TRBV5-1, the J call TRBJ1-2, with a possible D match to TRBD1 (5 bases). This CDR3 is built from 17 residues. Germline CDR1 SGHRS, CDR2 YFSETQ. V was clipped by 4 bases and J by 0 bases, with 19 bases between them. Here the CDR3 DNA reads TGCGCCAGCAGCCCCGGAAGGGGCCGCCCCGCTAACTATGGCTACACCTTC. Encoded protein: CASSPGRGRPANYGYTF.

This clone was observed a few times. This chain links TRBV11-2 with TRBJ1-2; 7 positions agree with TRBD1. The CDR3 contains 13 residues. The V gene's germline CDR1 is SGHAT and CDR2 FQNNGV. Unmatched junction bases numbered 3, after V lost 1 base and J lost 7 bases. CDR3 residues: CASSLGDSAGYTF. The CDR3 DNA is TGTGCCAGCAGCTTAGGGGACAGTGCTGGCTACACCTTC.

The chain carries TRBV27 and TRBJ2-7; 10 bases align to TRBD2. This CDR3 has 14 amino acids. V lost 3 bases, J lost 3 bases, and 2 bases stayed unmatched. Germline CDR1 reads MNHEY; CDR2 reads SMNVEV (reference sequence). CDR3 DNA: TGTGCCAGCAGTTTGAAGCGGGAGGGCTACGAGCAGTACTTC. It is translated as CASSLKREGYEQYF.